Sequencing of this T cell receptor beta chain was carried out in a study of T-cell memory formation after mild COVID-19. As for the study in general: Each donor largely had its own TCR clusters. Overall study findings and caveats: There was a balanced CD4/CD8 profile in clones contracting day 15 to 85, and later expanders leaned CD4+. For contracting clones, CD4+ ones sat mainly in CM and EM, CD8+ in EMRA.

The ends were cut back, 3 bases at V and 7 bases at J, with 15 bases in the middle. The CDR3 totals 14 residues. This clonotype appeared a few times. Its specificity is not known. Using its own MiXCR run on the 5' RACE reads, TCRdb lists one record per CDR3 protein. This repertoire shows around 440,000 distinct CDR3 sequences, roughly 18% found once; its top ten account for approximately 13%. The TCR originated in an adult woman who had mild COVID-19 (a few samples of this study predate the infection). Cell type and time point are not known. The sample consisted of PBMCs or a T cell subset sorted from them (not recorded which). V usage is TRBV12-3 or TRBV12-4 and J usage is TRBJ2-5, with D perhaps assigned TRBD1 or TRBD2 (6 bases each). DNA for the CDR3: TGTGCCAGCAGTTTGGGGGCGGGGTCTAGGACCCAGTACTTC. Protein sequence: CASSLGAGSRTQYF.